These 27 T cell receptor beta chains came from one sample sequenced in a study of CD8+ T cells in alopecia areata. In each case, RNA was isolated and then reverse transcribed into cDNA as the sequencing template. Clones were sequenced by immunoSEQ multiplex PCR, and TCRdb holds only the in-frame ones, with some missing. This sample has 200,000 to 250,000 clones, with 57% found just once. The sample here was CD4+ T cells sorted from blood, taken at week 0. The receptors come from a human donor with alopecia areata.

This clone was seen a few times. The chain combines TRBV28 with TRBJ2-6; D is unresolved. CDR1 and CDR2 (germline): MDHEN, SYDVKM. The CDR3 sequence is 15 residues long. V lost 7 bases to trimming and J lost 0 bases, with 10 bases between them. CDR3 bases: TGTGCCAGCAAAAAAACGGGCTCTGGGGCCAACGTCCTGACTTTC. The encoded protein is CASKKTGSGANVLTF.

This chain links TRBV11-1 with TRBJ2-2; 9 positions agree with TRBD2. Germline CDR1 reads SGHAT; CDR2 reads FQDESV (reference sequence). This CDR3 has 15 amino acids. With V trimmed by 2 bases and J by 6 bases, 4 bases remained unmatched. The CDR3 loop is CASSLLRGGPGELFF. The CDR3, as DNA: TGTGCCAGCAGCTTACTGCGGGGGGGCCCCGGGGAGCTGTTTTTT.

This rearrangement joins TRBV7-3 to TRBJ2-1, with 12 bases aligning to TRBD2. Germline V gene lookup returns CDR1 SGHTA and CDR2 FQGTGA. With 5 bases clipped from V and 7 bases from J, the junction kept 6 bases outside the gene matches. This CDR3 contains 15 residues. The CDR3: CASSPSSGGANEQFF. The DNA of the CDR3 is TGTGCCAGCAGCCCTTCTAGCGGGGGGGCAAATGAGCAGTTCTTC.

This clone has a single count. The chain employs TRBV30 and TRBJ2-1, with TRBD2 as a possible D gene (6 bases). The CDR3 spans 14 residues. V was pared by 5 bases and J by 0 bases, with 11 bases between. In germline, CDR1 is GTSNPN, CDR2 SVGIG (reference sequence). Here the CDR3 reads CAWVGGGSYNEQFF. CDR3 bases: TGTGCCTGGGTGGGGGGAGGCTCCTACAATGAGCAGTTCTTC.

The rearrangement joins TRBV5-4 to TRBJ1-6; the D gene is possibly TRBD1 (6 bases). Trimming took off 1 base at V and 9 bases at J, with 26 bases between the two ends. From germline, CDR1 is SGHNT and CDR2 YYREEE (reference sequence). This CDR3 spans 19 amino acids. As DNA, the CDR3 is TGTGCCAGCAGCTTGCGGCAGGGGCCGATCTTGCTCAGTTCTTCACCCCTCCACTTT. Translated, it gives CASSLRQGPILLSSSPLHF. The whole variable domain, remainder taken from reference TRBV5-4 and TRBJ1-6, is ETGVTQSPTHLIKTRGQQVTLRCSSQSGHNTVSWYQQALGQGPQFIFQYYREEENGRGNFPPRFSGLQFPNYSSELNVNALELDDSALYLCASSLRQGPILLSSSPLHFGNGTRLTVT.

V and J are TRBV4-1 and TRBJ2-7; TRBD1 might be the D (5 bases). The length of the CDR3 is 15 residues. CDR1 MGHRA and CDR2 YSYEKL come from the germline V gene. V gave up 1 base and J gave up 4 bases, with 14 bases separating them. The CDR3 region has the DNA TGCGCCAGCAGCCAAGCTGAAGGGGCCTTTTACGAGCAGTACTTC. Its protein is CASSQAEGAFYEQYF.

This clone came up a few times. V gene TRBV2 combines with J gene TRBJ1-6, with D hard to call. Trimming stripped 10 bases from V and 0 bases from J, with 10 bases between. CDR1 and CDR2 from the germline V gene are SNHLY and FYNNEI. The CDR3 contains 14 residues. The CDR3 DNA reads TGTGCCACCATTAGGAGCTCCTATAATTCACCCCTCCACTTT. This encodes CATIRSSYNSPLHF.

The rearrangement joins TRBV5-1 to TRBJ2-7; D tentatively fits TRBD1 or TRBD2 (5 bases each). CDR1 is SGHRS and CDR2 is YFSETQ in the germline V gene. Trimming took 0 bases from V and 2 from J, leaving 12 bases between them. The CDR3 length is 15 residues. The CDR3 sequence: CASSLGGRRTYEQYF. CDR3 DNA: TGCGCCAGCAGCTTGGGGGGCAGGAGGACCTACGAGCAGTACTTC.

CDR3 residues: CASSEVKGGQPQHF. CDR3 DNA: TGTGCCAGCAGTGAAGTCAAGGGAGGTCAGCCCCAGCATTTT. The chain links TRBV6-1 to TRBJ1-5; D not certain. Trimming pared 1 base from V and 6 bases from J, leaving 10 bases between. This CDR3 contains 14 residues. Germline V gives CDR1 MNHNS, CDR2 SASEGT.

This clone occurred a few times. This rearrangement joins TRBV29-1 to TRBJ2-1; 8 bases fit TRBD2. CDR1 is SQVTM and CDR2 is ANQGSEA in the germline V gene. V was pared by 5 bases and J by 2 bases, with 2 bases of the junction left unmatched. This CDR3 is built from 13 residues. This chain's CDR3 is CSVRLATYNEQFF. Written as DNA, the CDR3 is TGCAGCGTTAGACTAGCGACCTACAATGAGCAGTTCTTC.

The chain combines TRBV7-2 with TRBJ2-5, with 14 bases identical to TRBD2. Germline CDR1 SGHTA, CDR2 FQGNSA. J was trimmed by 4 bases and V by 5 bases; bases with no gene match: 6. The length of the CDR3 is 16 residues. The CDR3 region is CASSRGLAGARETQYF. The CDR3, as DNA: TGTGCCAGCAGCCGGGGACTAGCGGGAGCACGAGAGACCCAGTACTTC.

V usage is TRBV4-1 and J usage is TRBJ1-5; D unresolved. This CDR3 is 13 amino acids long. CDR1 is MGHRA and CDR2 is YSYEKL in the germline V gene. Trimming took off 4 bases at V and 8 bases at J, with 12 bases between the two ends. Here the CDR3 DNA reads TGCGCCAGCAGCCCAGCCAGGCAGGAGCCCCAGCATTTT. Amino acids: CASSPARQEPQHF.

This clone turned up a few times. The chain links TRBV29-1 to TRBJ2-1; 7 bases align to TRBD2. The V gene end was trimmed by 7 bases and the J gene end by 3 bases; junction bases not matched to a gene: 6. The CDR3 covers 13 residues. The germline V gene encodes CDR1 SQVTM and CDR2 ANQGSEA. The chain's CDR3 is CSGQREGYNEQFF. CDR3 in DNA: TGCAGCGGACAGAGGGAGGGCTACAATGAGCAGTTCTTC.

V usage is TRBV6-1 and J usage is TRBJ1-2, with D possibly TRBD1 on 5 matching bases. This CDR3 has 12 amino acids. Per the germline V gene, CDR1 is MNHNS and CDR2 is SASEGT. V was shortened by 5 bases and J by 8 bases, with 12 bases between the two germline ends. The CDR3 here is CASSYAGQGYTF. The CDR3 nucleotides read TGTGCCAGCAGTTATGCGGGGCAAGGCTACACCTTC.

This chain joins TRBV7-6 and TRBJ1-4; 7 nucleotides line up with TRBD1. Germline trimming cut 5 bases from V and 5 bases from J; bases unmatched to any gene: 8. In germline, CDR1 is SGHVS, CDR2 FNYEAQ. The CDR3 has 15 residues. The CDR3 region has the DNA TGTGCCAGCAGCCCGAGGGGGACAGCGAATGAAAAACTGTTTTTT. Encoded protein: CASSPRGTANEKLFF.

J is TRBJ2-5 and V is TRBV19; 8 positions agree with TRBD1. V lost 4 bases, J lost 5 bases, and 9 bases stayed unmatched. The CDR3 is made up of 15 amino acids. Germline values: CDR1 LNHDA, CDR2 SQIVND (reference sequence). The CDR3 nucleotides read TGTGCCAGTAGTACTCCCGGGACAGGAGCTGAGACCCAGTACTTC. Translated: CASSTPGTGAETQYF.

The chain links TRBV6-1 to TRBJ2-2; weak D call: TRBD2 (6 bases). Germline loops: CDR1 MNHNS, CDR2 SASEGT. The CDR3 runs 12 residues. V lost 7 bases and J 5 bases, leaving 8 bases between the germline ends. The CDR3: CASMGGTGELFF. DNA for the CDR3: TGTGCCAGCATGGGGGGAACCGGGGAGCTGTTTTTT.

This chain links TRBV7-3 with TRBJ1-2; 7 nucleotides align to TRBD1. J was trimmed by 4 bases and V by 0 bases; bases with no gene match: 2. Germline V gives CDR1 SGHTA, CDR2 FQGTGA. The CDR3 runs 14 residues. CDR3 protein: CASSLTDRTYGYTF. For the CDR3, the DNA is TGTGCCAGCAGCTTAACGGACAGGACCTATGGCTACACCTTC.

This chain joins TRBV28 and TRBJ2-7; D not certain. From germline, CDR1 is MDHEN and CDR2 SYDVKM. There are 12 residues in the CDR3. Trimming stripped 2 bases from V and 3 bases from J, with 5 bases between. The CDR3 DNA reads as TGTGCCAGCAGTTTACCCAGCTACGAGCAGTACTTC. This translates into CASSLPSYEQYF. Filled out from reference TRBV28 and TRBJ2-7, the complete variable domain reads DVKVTQSSRYLVKRTGEKVFLECVQDMDHENMFWYRQDPGLGLRLIYFSYDVKMKEKGDIPEGYSVSREKKERFSLILESASTNQTSMYLCASSLPSYEQYFGPGTRLTVT.

The chain has TRBV5-1 and TRBJ2-7, with unresolved D. The V end lost 0 bases, the J end lost 2 bases, and 6 bases lay between the germline ends. The CDR3 is 13 amino acids. CDR1 is SGHRS, CDR2 YFSETQ, per germline. CDR3 nucleotide sequence: TGCGCCAGCAGCTTGGGTCCGGCCTACGAGCAGTACTTC. The encoded protein is CASSLGPAYEQYF. The full variable domain, with the rest looked up from reference TRBV5-1 and TRBJ2-7, is KAGVTQTPRYLIKTRGQQVTLSCSPISGHRSVSWYQQTPGQGLQFLFEYFSETQRNKGNFPGRFSGRQFSNSRSEMNVSTLELGDSALYLCASSLGPAYEQYFGPGTRLTVT.

About this clone: Additional DNA sequences in this sample encode the identical CDR3. The chain has TRBV6-6 and TRBJ2-7, with 7 positions matching TRBD1. The CDR3 has 15 amino acids. Germline V gene data show CDR1 as MNHNY and CDR2 as SVGAGI (reference sequence). Trimming cost V 6 bases and J 0 bases; bases outside gene matches: 8. CDR3 sequence: CASSPRQGNSYEQYF. For the CDR3, the DNA is TGTGCCAGCAGCCCCAGACAGGGAAACTCCTACGAGCAGTACTTC.

A few counts support this clone. The chain employs TRBV7-9 and TRBJ2-5; TRBD1 aligns across 8 bases. Germline V gene data show CDR1 as SEHNR and CDR2 as FQNEAQ (reference sequence). J gave up 4 bases and V 4 bases, and 8 bases lay outside the gene matches. The CDR3 is 15 residues long. The CDR3 reads CASSSDRTGRETQYF. The CDR3 coding sequence is TGTGCCAGCAGCTCCGACAGGACAGGGAGAGAGACCCAGTACTTC.

The sample holds a few counts of this clone. The genes are TRBV19 and TRBJ1-6; 8 bases map to TRBD1. Germline V CDR1 and CDR2: LNHDA, SQIVND (reference sequence). CDR3 size: 14 residues. V gave up 3 bases and J gave up 9 bases; unmatched junction bases: 4. The CDR3 protein is CASSIGQGSSPLHF. In DNA, the CDR3 is TGTGCCAGTAGTATTGGACAGGGTAGTTCACCCCTCCACTTT. The whole variable domain, filled in from reference TRBV19 and TRBJ1-6, reads DGGITQSPKYLFRKEGQNVTLSCEQNLNHDAMYWYRQDPGQGLRLIYYSQIVNDFQKGDIAEGYSVSREKKESFPLTVTSAQKNPTAFYLCASSIGQGSSPLHFGNGTRLTVT.

The chain combines TRBV23-1 with TRBJ1-2; weak D call: TRBD1 (5 bases). TRBV23-1 is reported as an ORF; its role is uncertain. There are 14 residues in the CDR3. Trimming removed 8 bases at V and 6 bases at J, with 19 bases between. This chain's CDR3 is CASPWENHRNGYTF. CDR3 nucleotide sequence: TGCGCCAGCCCCTGGGAAAATCACAGGAATGGCTACACCTTC.

This clone was observed a few times. The chain joins TRBV10-3 to TRBJ1-2; 8 bases are shared with TRBD1. The CDR3 has 13 amino acids. Germline values: CDR1 ENHRY, CDR2 SYGVKD. V gave up 5 bases and J gave up 6 bases; unmatched junction bases: 5. CDR3 loop: CAISTGQGDGYTF. CDR3 coding DNA: TGTGCCATCAGTACAGGACAGGGAGATGGCTACACCTTC.

The chain has TRBV27 and TRBJ2-6, with 10 bases that match TRBD2. The V gene's germline CDR1 is MNHEY and CDR2 SMNVEV (reference sequence). This CDR3 has 20 amino acids. Unmatched junction bases numbered 13, after V lost 4 bases and J lost 1 base. This CDR3 is CASSSASGRFFPSGANVLTF. The CDR3 DNA sequence: TGTGCCAGCAGTTCGGCTAGCGGGAGATTTTTCCCATCTGGGGCCAACGTCCTGACTTTC. The whole variable domain, remainder taken from reference TRBV27 and TRBJ2-6, is EAQVTQNPRYLITVTGKKLTVTCSQNMNHEYMSWYRQDPGLGLRQIYYSMNVEVTDKGDVPEGYKVSRKEKRNFPLILESPSPNQTSLYFCASSSASGRFFPSGANVLTFGAGSRLTVL.

The rearrangement links TRBV11-1 to TRBJ2-7; 9 bases align to TRBD1. The V and J ends lost 5 bases and 1 base, in that order; junction bases with no gene match: 3. CDR3 length: 14 residues. Germline V CDR1 and CDR2: SGHAT, FQDESV (reference sequence). The CDR3, as DNA: TGTGCCAGCAGCGGGACAGGGCAATCCTACGAGCAGTACTTC. Its protein is CASSGTGQSYEQYF.